This TCR beta chain came from a study of T cell changes during pregnancy in multiple sclerosis. Libraries were prepared by immunoSEQ multiplex PCR; TCRdb keeps only in-frame clonotypes and omits some of them. The sample has roughly 90,000 clones; around 90% are singletons. This clone was counted between two and nine times. The germline CDR1 and CDR2 sequences are MNHEY and SMNVEV (reference sequence). The CDR3 length is 14 residues. Between the trimmed V and J ends, which lost 1 base and 8 bases, there was a span of 12 bases. The input for sequencing was peripheral blood, taken in the first trimester of pregnancy. The TCR originated in a female donor in good health, enrolled as a control in a pregnancy study. The V gene is TRBV27, the J gene TRBJ2-4, with D possibly being TRBD1 (6 bases). This CDR3 reads CASSLYPEGDIQYF. In nucleotides, the CDR3 is TGTGCCAGCAGTTTATACCCCGAGGGGGACATTCAGTACTTC.